This TCR beta chain originates from a study of immune evolution from preneoplasia to lung adenocarcinoma. Findings of the study overall: Later-stage lesions appeared to have more T cells, more diversity, less clonality. Normal lung had the highest top T cell clone frequencies.

The CDR3 totals 16 residues. Germline V gene sequence: CDR1 SGHVS, CDR2 FQNEAQ. V was clipped by 0 bases and J by 0 bases, with 8 bases between them. Here immunoSEQ multiplex PCR was the method, and the copy in TCRdb shows in-frame clones only, minus some. The sample contains 3,500 to 4,500 clones, 80% of which appear only once. Regarding this clone: Antigen specificity is unknown.

The sequencing sample was made of FFPE adjacent normal lung tissue. The clonotype comes from a person between 60 and 79 years old with lung adenocarcinoma. The chain links TRBV7-8 to TRBJ2-2; possible D gene TRBD2, 5 bases. Here the CDR3 reads CASSLADFANTGELFF. CDR3 sequence (DNA): TGTGCCAGCAGCTTAGCGGACTTCGCGAACACCGGGGAGCTGTTTTTT.